The clone carrying this TCR beta chain was seen a handful of times. The library put unique molecular identifiers onto individual cDNA molecules. Per the original data handling: Samples held a median of roughly 100,000 TCRs, range roughly 20,000–700,000. TCRdb recomputed calls from the 5' RACE reads with MiXCR, one row per CDR3 protein. The V and J calls here are based on TCRdb, not the publication. The top ten clones hold under 2.5% of a sample with 65,000 to 95,000 distinct CDR3 sequences, more than 7% of them seen once. The template was total RNA from unfractionated whole blood. This record comes from a study of human T cells and chemical hapten exposure. Whole-study context: TCR yields per sample varied mostly from small pooled library volume differences.

Per germline, CDR1 SGHDN and CDR2 FVKESK. CDR3 length: 22 amino acids. Trimming cost V 0 bases and J 0 bases, with 29 bases left between them. The sequence was collected from a male donor in good health. The V and J genes are TRBV14 and TRBJ1-1; D gene uncertain. CDR3 loop: CASSQEKRLGWMGSSLNTEAFF. CDR3 DNA: TGTGCCAGCAGCCAAGAAAAGAGGTTAGGGTGGATGGGGAGTTCATTGAACACTGAAGCTTTCTTT. Filled out from reference TRBV14 and TRBJ1-1, the complete variable domain reads EAGVTQFPSHSVIEKGQTVTLRCDPISGHDNLYWYRRVMGKEIKFLLHFVKESKQDESGMPNNRFLAERTGGTYSTLKVQPAELEDSGVYFCASSQEKRLGWMGSSLNTEAFFGQGTRLTVV.